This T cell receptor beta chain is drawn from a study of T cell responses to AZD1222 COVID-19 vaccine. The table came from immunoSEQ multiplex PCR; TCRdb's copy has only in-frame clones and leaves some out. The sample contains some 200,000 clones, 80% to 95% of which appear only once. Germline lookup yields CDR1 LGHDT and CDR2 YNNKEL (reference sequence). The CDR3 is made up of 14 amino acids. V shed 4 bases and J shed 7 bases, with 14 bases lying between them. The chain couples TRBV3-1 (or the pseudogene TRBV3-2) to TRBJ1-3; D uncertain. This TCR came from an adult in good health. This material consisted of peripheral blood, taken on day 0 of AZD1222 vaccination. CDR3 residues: CASSLEVIGNTIYF. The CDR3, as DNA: TGTGCCAGCAGCCTAGAAGTCATCGGTAACACCATATATTTT.